This TCR beta chain was found in a study of cytomegalovirus exposure and HLA in healthy donors. Study-level results: A subsequent analysis found that TCR clusters from the first cohort also tended to co-occur in the roughly 120 validation repertoires, with 90% to 95% of cluster scores above 0. For most TCR sequences rarity was the rule, although some public TCRs occurred in many donors.

Libraries were prepared by immunoSEQ multiplex PCR; TCRdb keeps only in-frame clonotypes and omits some of them. The sample lists roughly 120,000 clones; around nine tenths were seen once. Only a few counts were recorded for this clone. The target antigen is unknown. This clonotype was sampled from a woman between 18 and 29 years old in good health and CMV-seronegative. Source material: PBMCs.

The CDR3 region is CASRQDRAGSPLHF. CDR3 in DNA: TGTGCCAGCCGCCAAGACAGGGCTGGATCACCCCTCCACTTT. This chain joins TRBV6-1 and TRBJ1-6, with 7 nucleotides matching TRBD1. CDR3 length: 14 amino acids. From germline, CDR1 is MNHNS and CDR2 SASEGT. V was clipped by 8 bases and J by 10 bases; unmatched bases: 11.